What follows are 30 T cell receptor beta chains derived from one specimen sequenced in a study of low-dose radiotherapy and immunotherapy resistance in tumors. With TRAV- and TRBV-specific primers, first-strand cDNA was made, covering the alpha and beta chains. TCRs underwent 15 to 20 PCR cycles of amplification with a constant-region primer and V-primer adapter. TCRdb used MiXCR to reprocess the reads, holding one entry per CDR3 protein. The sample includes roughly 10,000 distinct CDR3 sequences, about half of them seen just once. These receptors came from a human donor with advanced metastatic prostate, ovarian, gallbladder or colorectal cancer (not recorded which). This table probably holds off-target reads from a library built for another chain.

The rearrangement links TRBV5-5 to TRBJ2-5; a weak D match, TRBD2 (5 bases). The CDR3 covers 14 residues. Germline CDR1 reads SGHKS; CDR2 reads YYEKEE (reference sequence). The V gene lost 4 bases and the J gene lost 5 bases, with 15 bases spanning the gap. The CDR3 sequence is CASSPAASGETQYF. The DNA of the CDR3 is TGTGCCAGCAGCCCGGCGGCCTCGGGGGAGACCCAGTACTTC.

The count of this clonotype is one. The CDR3: CASTTGALNYGYTF. CDR3 DNA sequence: TGTGCCAGCACCACCGGCGCTCTTAACTATGGCTACACCTTC. The chain uses TRBV12-3 or TRBV12-4 and TRBJ1-2, with D unclear. V was cut by 7 bases and J by 1 base, with 13 bases left in between. The CDR3 consists of 14 residues.

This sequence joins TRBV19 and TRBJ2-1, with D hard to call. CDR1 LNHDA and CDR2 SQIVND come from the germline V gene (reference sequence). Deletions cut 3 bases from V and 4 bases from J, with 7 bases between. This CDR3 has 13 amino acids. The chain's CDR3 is CASSIGGYNEQFF. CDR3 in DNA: TGTGCCAGTAGTATCGGTGGATACAATGAGCAGTTCTTC.

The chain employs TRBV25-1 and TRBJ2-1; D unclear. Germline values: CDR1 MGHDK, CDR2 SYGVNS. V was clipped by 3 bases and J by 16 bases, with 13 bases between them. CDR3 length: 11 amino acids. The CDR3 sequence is CASSDVLGIFF. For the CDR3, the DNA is TGTGCCAGCAGTGACGTTTTGGGGATTTTCTTC.

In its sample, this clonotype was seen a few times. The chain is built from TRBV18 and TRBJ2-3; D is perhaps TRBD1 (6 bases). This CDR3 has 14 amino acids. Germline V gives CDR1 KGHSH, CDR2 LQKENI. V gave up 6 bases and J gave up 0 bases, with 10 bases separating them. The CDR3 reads CASSPGTSTDTQYF. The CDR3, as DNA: TGTGCCAGCTCCCCAGGGACAAGCACAGATACGCAGTATTTT.

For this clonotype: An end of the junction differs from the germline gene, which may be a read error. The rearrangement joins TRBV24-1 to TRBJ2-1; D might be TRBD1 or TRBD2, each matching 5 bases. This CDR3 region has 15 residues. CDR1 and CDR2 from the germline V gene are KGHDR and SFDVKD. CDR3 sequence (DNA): TGTGCCACCTCCCCGGGACGGTTTTCCTCCAATGAGCAGTTCTTC. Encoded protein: CATSPGRFSSNEQFF.

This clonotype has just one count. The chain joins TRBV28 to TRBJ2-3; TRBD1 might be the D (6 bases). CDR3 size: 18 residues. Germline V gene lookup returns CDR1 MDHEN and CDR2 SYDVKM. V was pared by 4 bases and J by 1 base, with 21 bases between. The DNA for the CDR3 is TGTGCCAGCAGTTCCTCGTCAACAGGGCCATCGGGCACAGATACGCAGTATTTT. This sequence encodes CASSSSSTGPSGTDTQYF.

CDR3 amino acids: CASRSDSTNEKLFF. The CDR3 DNA sequence: TGTGCCAGTAGATCCGACAGCACTAATGAAAAACTGTTTTTT. This sequence joins TRBV2 and TRBJ1-4; D possibly corresponds to TRBD1 (5 bases). Germline V gene data show CDR1 as SNHLY and CDR2 as FYNNEI. The CDR3 runs to 14 residues. V lost 9 bases and J lost 2, with 13 bases in between.

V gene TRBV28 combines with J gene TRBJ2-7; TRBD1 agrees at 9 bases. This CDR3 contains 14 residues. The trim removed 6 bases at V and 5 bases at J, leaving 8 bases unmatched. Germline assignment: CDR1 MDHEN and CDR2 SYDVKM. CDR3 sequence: CASSTGTGFNEQYF. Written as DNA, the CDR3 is TGTGCCAGCAGCACCGGGACAGGGTTCAACGAGCAGTACTTC.

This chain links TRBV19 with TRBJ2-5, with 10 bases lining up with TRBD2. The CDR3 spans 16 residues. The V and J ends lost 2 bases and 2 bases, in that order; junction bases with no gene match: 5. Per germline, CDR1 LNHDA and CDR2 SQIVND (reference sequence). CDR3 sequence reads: CASSILAGAGQETQYF. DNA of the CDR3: TGTGCCAGTAGTATACTAGCGGGGGCCGGACAAGAGACCCAGTACTTC.

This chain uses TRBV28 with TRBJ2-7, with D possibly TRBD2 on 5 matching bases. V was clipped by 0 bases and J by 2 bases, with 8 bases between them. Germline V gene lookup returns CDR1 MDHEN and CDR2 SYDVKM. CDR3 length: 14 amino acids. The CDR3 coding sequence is TGTGCCAGCAGTTTATGGGAGGAGCCCTACGAGCAGTACTTC. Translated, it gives CASSLWEEPYEQYF.

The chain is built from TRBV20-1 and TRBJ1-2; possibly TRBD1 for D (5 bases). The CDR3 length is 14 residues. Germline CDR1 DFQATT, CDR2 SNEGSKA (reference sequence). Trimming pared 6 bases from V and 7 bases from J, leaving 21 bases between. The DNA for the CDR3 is TGCAGTGCACCTTCGGGGGGGGGATTGACTGGCTACACCTTC. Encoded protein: CSAPSGGGLTGYTF.

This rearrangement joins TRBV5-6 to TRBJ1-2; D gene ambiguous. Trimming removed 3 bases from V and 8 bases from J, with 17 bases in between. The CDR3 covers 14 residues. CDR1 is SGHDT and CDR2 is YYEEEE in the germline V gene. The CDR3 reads CASSSTPTSMGYTF. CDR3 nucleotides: TGTGCCAGCAGCTCGACCCCAACATCGATGGGCTACACCTTC.

CDR3 DNA: TGTGCCAGCAGCTTAGTCATTGGGTCTGGCAATGAGCAGTTCTTC. This encodes CASSLVIGSGNEQFF. J is TRBJ2-1 and V is TRBV7-2; no definite D call. Germline V lookup: CDR1 SGHTA, CDR2 FQGNSA. Trimming removed 1 base from V and 6 bases from J, with 13 bases in between. The CDR3 is 15 amino acids.

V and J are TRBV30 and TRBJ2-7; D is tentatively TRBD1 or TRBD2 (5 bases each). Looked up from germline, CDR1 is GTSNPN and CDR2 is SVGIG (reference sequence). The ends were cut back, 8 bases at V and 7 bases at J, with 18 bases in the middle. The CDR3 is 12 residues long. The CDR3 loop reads CAIQRGTGEQYF. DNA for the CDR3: TGTGCCATTCAGAGGGGAACCGGGGAGCAGTACTTC. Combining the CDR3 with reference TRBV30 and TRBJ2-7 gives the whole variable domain SQTIHQWPATLVQPVGSPLSLECTVEGTSNPNLYWYRQAAGRGLQLLFYSVGIGQISSEVPQNLSASRPQDRQFILSSKKLLLSDSGFYLCAIQRGTGEQYFGPGTRLTVT.

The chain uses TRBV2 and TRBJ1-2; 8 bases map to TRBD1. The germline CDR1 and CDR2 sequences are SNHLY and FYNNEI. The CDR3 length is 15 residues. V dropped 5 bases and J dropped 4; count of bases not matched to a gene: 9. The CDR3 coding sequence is TGTGCCAGCAGTTCCGGACAGGGTAGGACCTATGGCTACACCTTC. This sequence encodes CASSSGQGRTYGYTF.

The CDR3 is CASSRDRGVTEAFF. In DNA, the CDR3 is TGTGCCAGCAGTCGTGACAGGGGGGTCACTGAAGCTTTCTTT. The chain couples TRBV28 to TRBJ1-1, with 9 bases that match TRBD1. Germline assignment: CDR1 MDHEN and CDR2 SYDVKM. The CDR3 is 14 residues long. The V gene end was trimmed by 5 bases and the J gene end by 4 bases; junction bases not matched to a gene: 5.

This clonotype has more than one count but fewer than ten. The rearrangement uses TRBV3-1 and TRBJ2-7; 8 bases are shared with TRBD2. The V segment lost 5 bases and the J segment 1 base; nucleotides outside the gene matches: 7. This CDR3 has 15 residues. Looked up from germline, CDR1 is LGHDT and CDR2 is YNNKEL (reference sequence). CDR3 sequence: CASSIGGAESYEQYF. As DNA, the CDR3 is TGTGCCAGCAGCATCGGGGGGGCGGAATCCTACGAGCAGTACTTC.

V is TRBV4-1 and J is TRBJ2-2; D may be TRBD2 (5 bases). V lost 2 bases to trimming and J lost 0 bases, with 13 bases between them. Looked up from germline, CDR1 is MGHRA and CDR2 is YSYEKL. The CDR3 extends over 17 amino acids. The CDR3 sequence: CASSQTRERTNTGELFF. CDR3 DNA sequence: TGCGCCAGCAGCCAAACGCGTGAGCGGACGAACACCGGGGAGCTGTTTTTT.

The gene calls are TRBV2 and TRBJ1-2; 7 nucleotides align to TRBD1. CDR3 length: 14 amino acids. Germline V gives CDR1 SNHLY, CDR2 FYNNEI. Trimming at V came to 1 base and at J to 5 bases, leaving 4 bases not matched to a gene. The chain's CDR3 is CASSEGQGGYGYTF. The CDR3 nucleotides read TGTGCCAGCAGTGAAGGGCAGGGGGGTTATGGCTACACCTTC.

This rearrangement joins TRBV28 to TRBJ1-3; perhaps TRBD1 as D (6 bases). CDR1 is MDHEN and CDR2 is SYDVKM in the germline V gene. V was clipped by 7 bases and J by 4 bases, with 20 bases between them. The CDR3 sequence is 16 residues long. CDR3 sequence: CASTQSPGASGNTIYF. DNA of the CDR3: TGTGCCAGCACCCAGAGTCCGGGGGCGTCGGGAAACACCATATATTTT. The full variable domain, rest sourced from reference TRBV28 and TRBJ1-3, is DVKVTQSSRYLVKRTGEKVFLECVQDMDHENMFWYRQDPGLGLRLIYFSYDVKMKEKGDIPEGYSVSREKKERFSLILESASTNQTSMYLCASTQSPGASGNTIYFGEGSWLTVV.

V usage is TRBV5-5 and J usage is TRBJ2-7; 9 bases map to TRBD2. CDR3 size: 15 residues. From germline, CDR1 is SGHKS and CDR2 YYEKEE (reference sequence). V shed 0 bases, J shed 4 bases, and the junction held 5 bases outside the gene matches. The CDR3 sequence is CASSLGGTSSYEQYF. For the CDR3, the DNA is TGTGCCAGCAGCTTGGGAGGGACTAGCAGTTACGAGCAGTACTTC.

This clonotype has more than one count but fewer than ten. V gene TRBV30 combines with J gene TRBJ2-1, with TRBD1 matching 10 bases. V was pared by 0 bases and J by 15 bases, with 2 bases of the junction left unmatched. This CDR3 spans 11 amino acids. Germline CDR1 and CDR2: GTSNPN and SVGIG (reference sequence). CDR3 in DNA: TGTGCCTGGAGTGTAGACAGGGGGCCGTTCTTC. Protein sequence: CAWSVDRGPFF.

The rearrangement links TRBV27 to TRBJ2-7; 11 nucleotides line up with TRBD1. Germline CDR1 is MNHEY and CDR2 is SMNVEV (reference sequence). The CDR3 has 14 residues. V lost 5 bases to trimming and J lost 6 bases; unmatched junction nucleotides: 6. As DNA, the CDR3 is TGTGCCAGCAGTCCGGGACAGGGGGTCTCCGAGCAGTACTTC. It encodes CASSPGQGVSEQYF.

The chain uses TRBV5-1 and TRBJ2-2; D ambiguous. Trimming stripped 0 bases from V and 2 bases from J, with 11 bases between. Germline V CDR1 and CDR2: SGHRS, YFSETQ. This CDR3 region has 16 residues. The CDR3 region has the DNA TGCGCCAGCAGCTTGGTTCCCGGAACTAACACCGGGGAGCTGTTTTTT. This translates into CASSLVPGTNTGELFF.

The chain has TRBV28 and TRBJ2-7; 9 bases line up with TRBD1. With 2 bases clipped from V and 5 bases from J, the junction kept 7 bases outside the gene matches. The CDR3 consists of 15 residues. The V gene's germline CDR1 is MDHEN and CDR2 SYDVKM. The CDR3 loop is CASSLLGQGYHEQYF. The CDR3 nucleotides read TGTGCCAGCAGTTTACTGGGACAGGGTTACCACGAGCAGTACTTC. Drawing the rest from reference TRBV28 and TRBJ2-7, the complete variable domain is DVKVTQSSRYLVKRTGEKVFLECVQDMDHENMFWYRQDPGLGLRLIYFSYDVKMKEKGDIPEGYSVSREKKERFSLILESASTNQTSMYLCASSLLGQGYHEQYFGPGTRLTVT.

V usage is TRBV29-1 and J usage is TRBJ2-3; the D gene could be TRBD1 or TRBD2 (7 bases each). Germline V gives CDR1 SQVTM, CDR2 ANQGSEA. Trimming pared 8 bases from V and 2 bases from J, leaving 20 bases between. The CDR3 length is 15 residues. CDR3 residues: CSMLRDRDYTDTQYF. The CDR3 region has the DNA TGCAGCATGCTCCGTGACAGGGACTACACAGATACGCAGTATTTT.

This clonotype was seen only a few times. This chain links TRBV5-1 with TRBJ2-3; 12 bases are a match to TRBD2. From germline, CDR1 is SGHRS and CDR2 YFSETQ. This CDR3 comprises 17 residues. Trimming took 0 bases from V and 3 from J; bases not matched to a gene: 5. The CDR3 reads CASSLALLAGGTDTQYF. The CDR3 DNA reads TGCGCCAGCAGCTTGGCTCTACTAGCGGGGGGTACAGATACGCAGTATTTT.

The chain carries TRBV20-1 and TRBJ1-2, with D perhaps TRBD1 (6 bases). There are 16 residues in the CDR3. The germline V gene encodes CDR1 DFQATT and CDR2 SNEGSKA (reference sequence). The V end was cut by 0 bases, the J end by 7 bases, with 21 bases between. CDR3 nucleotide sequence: TGCAGTGCTAGAGATGAAATACCGACAGGTCGATTTGGCTACACCTTC. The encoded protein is CSARDEIPTGRFGYTF.

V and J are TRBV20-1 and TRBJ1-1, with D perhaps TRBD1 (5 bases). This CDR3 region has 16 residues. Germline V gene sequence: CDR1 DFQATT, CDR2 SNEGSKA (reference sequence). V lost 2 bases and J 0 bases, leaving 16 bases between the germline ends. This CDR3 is CSARPRGRSMNTEAFF. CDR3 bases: TGCAGTGCTAGACCCCGGGGCAGAAGCATGAACACTGAAGCTTTCTTT.